This T cell receptor beta chain was recovered during a study of T cells in Graves' hyperthyroidism and ophthalmopathy. TCR beta CDR3 regions were amplified from RNA. Carried out on the TCR CDR3, a first-round RT-PCR used the HTBI primer set. TCRdb ran MiXCR on the multiplex PCR reads and lists one entry per CDR3 protein. The sample has hundreds of thousands of distinct CDR3 sequences, approximately 16% seen once; the top ten hold around 47%. Stable Graves' hyperthyroidism meant no ophthalmopathy progression within 18 months. Uncontrolled infection, other autoimmune disease, pregnancy or lactation disqualified patients from enrolment. About 10 ml fresh peripheral blood yielded the PBMCs. The CDR3 sequence is 13 residues long. Between the trimmed V and J ends, which lost 0 bases and 5 bases, there was a span of 5 bases. The V gene's germline CDR1 is LNHNV and CDR2 YYDKDF (reference sequence).

J is TRBJ1-5 and V is TRBV15; D uncertain. This clonotype originated in a man aged 35 to 55 with Graves' hyperthyroidism. The sequencing input was blood. CDR3 region: CATSRDHDQPQHF. The CDR3 nucleotides are TGTGCCACCAGCAGAGATCACGATCAGCCCCAGCATTTT.